These 12 T cell receptor beta chains were sequenced from one sample in a study of control samples from healthy donors and cancer patients. Some clones are missing from TCRdb's copy, which holds only in-frame ones; the method was immunoSEQ multiplex PCR. The sample carries approximately 94,000 clones, about 85% recorded once. The specimen sequenced was blood. Source of these receptors: a woman aged 50 to 60 in good health.

The chain recombines TRBV9 with TRBJ2-7; D unresolved. CDR1 SGDLS and CDR2 YYNGEE come from the germline V gene. CDR3 length: 15 amino acids. Deletions cut 0 bases from V and 1 base from J, with 11 bases between. CDR3 region: CASSVGIDKSYEQYF. The CDR3 region has the DNA TGTGCCAGCAGCGTAGGAATCGACAAGTCCTACGAGCAGTACTTC. Full variable domain (outside the CDR3, taken from reference TRBV9 and TRBJ2-7): DSGVTQTPKHLITATGQRVTLRCSPRSGDLSVYWYQQSLDQGLQFLIQYYNGEERAKGNILERFSAQQFPDLHSELNLSSLELGDSALYFCASSVGIDKSYEQYFGPGTRLTVT.

This chain uses TRBV18 with TRBJ2-7, with D possibly TRBD1 on 5 matching bases. CDR1 KGHSH and CDR2 LQKENI come from the germline V gene. Trimming pared 4 bases from V and 3 bases from J, leaving 13 bases between. The CDR3 runs to 14 residues. The CDR3 DNA reads as TGTGCCAGCTCACTTCAGGGTGGTAACTACGAGCAGTACTTC. Its translation is CASSLQGGNYEQYF.

This clone was observed a few times. The rearrangement joins TRBV28 to TRBJ1-6; 7 positions match TRBD1. V trimming: 6 bases; J trimming: 4 bases; junction bases outside the gene matches: 6. CDR1 and CDR2 from the germline V gene are MDHEN and SYDVKM. The CDR3 covers 15 residues. The CDR3 DNA is TGTGCCAGCAGGGAGGGGACAGAGTATAATTCACCCCTCCACTTT. It yields the protein CASREGTEYNSPLHF.

This chain joins TRBV27 and TRBJ1-5, with TRBD1 matching over 7 bases. Germline V CDR1 and CDR2: MNHEY, SMNVEV (reference sequence). The CDR3 covers 16 residues. Trimming at V came to 3 bases and at J to 2 bases, leaving 7 bases not matched to a gene. The CDR3 sequence: CASSFRQGLGNQPQHF. The CDR3 coding sequence is TGTGCCAGCAGTTTTCGACAGGGTTTGGGCAATCAGCCCCAGCATTTT.

V gene TRBV7-2 combines with J gene TRBJ2-7; TRBD2 matches 8 bases. Germline V gene data show CDR1 as SGHTA and CDR2 as FQGNSA. V dropped 6 bases and J dropped 3; count of bases not matched to a gene: 10. This CDR3 comprises 15 residues. For the CDR3, the DNA is TGTGCCAGCAGGCCCCGGGGGGGTTCCCACTACGAGCAGTACTTC. This codes for CASRPRGGSHYEQYF.

J is TRBJ1-2 and V is TRBV9; TRBD1 matches at 10 bases. CDR3 length equals 15 residues. The J segment lost 8 bases and the V segment lost 3 bases, leaving 10 bases of the junction unmatched. The V gene's germline CDR1 is SGDLS and CDR2 YYNGEE. The CDR3 sequence: CASSASTGGMRGYTF. CDR3 nucleotide sequence: TGTGCCAGCAGCGCTTCGACAGGGGGCATGAGGGGCTACACCTTC.

The rearrangement links TRBV7-3 to TRBJ1-3; D ambiguous. Per germline, CDR1 SGHTA and CDR2 FQGTGA. There are 14 residues in the CDR3. V was trimmed by 5 bases and J by 4 bases, leaving 12 bases between them. Written as DNA, the CDR3 is TGTGCCAGCAGCCCCAACGGACCCGGAAACACCATATATTTT. It codes for CASSPNGPGNTIYF.

This chain links TRBV9 with TRBJ1-5, with D tentatively TRBD1 (5 bases). Germline CDR1 reads SGDLS; CDR2 reads YYNGEE. V lost 7 bases to trimming and J lost 7 bases, with 21 bases between them. There are 15 residues in the CDR3. The CDR3 spells CASSELSGEGQPQHF. Written as DNA, the CDR3 is TGTGCCAGCTCGGAGCTCTCGGGGGAGGGGCAGCCCCAGCATTTT.

In DNA form, the CDR3 reads TGTGCCAGCAGCTCTGGACTAGCGGGGGGGTTCAATGAGCAGTTCTTC. This sequence encodes CASSSGLAGGFNEQFF. J is TRBJ2-1 and V is TRBV5-8; 15 bases fit TRBD2. The CDR3 consists of 16 residues. CDR1 and CDR2 (germline): SGHTS, YDEGEE. Trimming at V came to 3 bases and at J to 6 bases, leaving 4 bases not matched to a gene. The full variable domain, its missing parts supplied by reference TRBV5-8 and TRBJ2-1, is EAGVTQSPTHLIKTRGQQATLRCSPISGHTSVYWYQQALGLGLQFLLWYDEGEERNRGNFPPRFSGRQFPNYSSELNVNALELEDSALYLCASSSGLAGGFNEQFFGPGTRLTVL.

The chain is built from TRBV18 and TRBJ1-1, with D uncertain. The CDR3 has 15 amino acids. Per the germline V gene, CDR1 is KGHSH and CDR2 is LQKENI. Trimming stripped 2 bases from V and 10 bases from J, with 20 bases between. In DNA, the CDR3 is TGTGCCAGCTCACCATCCTTCGGATCCGAGAAAAGAGCTTTCTTT. Translating it yields CASSPSFGSEKRAFF.

This chain connects TRBV11-1 to TRBJ2-7; D ambiguous. V was shortened by 5 bases and J by 4 bases, with 15 bases between the two germline ends. Germline V gene sequence: CDR1 SGHAT, CDR2 FQDESV (reference sequence). This CDR3 is 14 amino acids long. The CDR3 nucleotides read TGTGCCAGCAGCCCCCGATGGGGATCTTACGAGCAGTACTTC. Its translation: CASSPRWGSYEQYF.

The J gene is TRBJ2-1, the V gene TRBV20-1, with D uncertain. In germline, CDR1 is DFQATT, CDR2 SNEGSKA (reference sequence). V lost 6 bases, J lost 8 bases, and 8 bases lay in between. CDR3 length: 10 residues. The CDR3 DNA reads TGCAGTGCGAATATCCATGAGCAGTTCTTC. Translated: CSANIHEQFF.